The 25 T cell receptor beta chains presented below share a single source sample, sequenced in a study of PD-1 blockade in mismatch repair-deficient tumors (dated by TCRdb to about 2017). Libraries were prepared through the immunoSEQ multiplex PCR assay. The table comes from immuneACCESS by way of TCRdb, which keeps in-frame sequences with V and J called. Part of the clones is missing from these tables; in studies checked, under half for an unresolved V gene and the rest for unknown reasons. The sample table lists 120,000 or so clones, roughly nine tenths of them with a count of one. In total, the top ten clones hold approximately 12% of the sample. The sample in question was peripheral blood, obtained 44 weeks after starting pembrolizumab. Receptors originate from an adult with mismatch repair-deficient cancer.

This rearrangement joins TRBV27 to TRBJ2-5; D is undetermined. The germline gives CDR1 MNHEY, CDR2 SMNVEV (reference sequence). Trimming removed 1 base at V and 5 bases at J, with 14 bases between. The CDR3 contains 15 residues. For the CDR3, the DNA is TGTGCCAGCAGTTTATATTACGCCCTTAAGGAGACCCAGTACTTC. Protein product: CASSLYYALKETQYF.

V usage is TRBV7-3 and J usage is TRBJ2-2, with D perhaps matching TRBD1 or TRBD2 (6 bases each). Germline loops: CDR1 SGHTA, CDR2 FQGTGA. The CDR3 length is 18 residues. V lost 1 base and J lost 3, with 18 bases in between. The CDR3 DNA reads TGTGCCAGCAGCTTAAGCGGGGTTTCGGGGGCCGACACCGGGGAGCTGTTTTTT. The encoded protein is CASSLSGVSGADTGELFF. Drawing the rest from reference TRBV7-3 and TRBJ2-2, the complete variable domain is GAGVSQTPSNKVTEKGKYVELRCDPISGHTALYWYRQSLGQGPEFLIYFQGTGAADDSGLPNDRFFAVRPEGSVSTLKIQRTERGDSAVYLCASSLSGVSGADTGELFFGEGSRLTVL.

The chain has TRBV18 and TRBJ2-1; D perhaps matches TRBD2 (6 bases). Trimming removed 6 bases at V and 0 bases at J, with 12 bases between. The CDR3 is 15 residues long. The germline CDR1 and CDR2 sequences are KGHSH and LQKENI. The CDR3 nucleotides are TGTGCCAGCTCGGGGGACTCCAGCTCCTACAATGAGCAGTTCTTC. It encodes CASSGDSSSYNEQFF.

The table lists this clone with a count of one. The V and J genes are TRBV11-2 and TRBJ1-1; 8 bases match TRBD1. The CDR3 spans 13 residues. Germline CDR1 and CDR2: SGHAT and FQNNGV. Trimming at V came to 5 bases and at J to 8 bases, leaving 7 bases not matched to a gene. The CDR3 DNA sequence: TGTGCCAGCAGCCTCACCAGGGGGCACGAAGCTTTCTTT. Amino acid sequence: CASSLTRGHEAFF. Filled out from reference TRBV11-2 and TRBJ1-1, the complete variable domain reads EAGVAQSPRYKIIEKRQSVAFWCNPISGHATLYWYQQILGQGPKLLIQFQNNGVVDDSQLPKDRFSAERLKGVDSTLKIQPAKLEDSAVYLCASSLTRGHEAFFGQGTRLTVV.

The chain carries TRBV5-1 and TRBJ2-5; TRBD2 agrees at 12 bases. Germline V gene lookup returns CDR1 SGHRS and CDR2 YFSETQ. The CDR3 covers 15 residues. J was trimmed by 4 bases and V by 4 bases; bases with no gene match: 5. CDR3 in DNA: TGCGCCAGCAGCAGACTAGCGGGAGAGGGAGAGACCCAGTACTTC. Translating gives CASSRLAGEGETQYF.

The CDR3 DNA reads as TGTGCCAGCAGTTACTCGAACGCGGGCCTCAATGAGCAGTTCTTC. It encodes CASSYSNAGLNEQFF. This chain connects TRBV6-5 to TRBJ2-1, with D tentatively TRBD2 (5 bases). Germline V lookup: CDR1 MNHEY, CDR2 SVGAGI. Between the trimmed V and J ends, which lost 0 bases and 6 bases, there was a span of 12 bases. The CDR3 sequence is 15 residues long.

The chain uses TRBV10-3 and TRBJ1-2, with D possibly being TRBD1 (5 bases). This CDR3 comprises 13 residues. From germline, CDR1 is ENHRY and CDR2 SYGVKD. V was trimmed by 4 bases and J by 7 bases, leaving 13 bases between them. This CDR3 reads CAISATVYGGYTF. CDR3 DNA sequence: TGTGCCATCAGTGCGACAGTTTATGGTGGCTACACCTTC.

The chain combines TRBV18 with TRBJ1-1, with D tentatively TRBD1 (5 bases). V gave up 8 bases and J gave up 1 base, with 11 bases separating them. This CDR3 comprises 13 residues. Germline V lookup: CDR1 KGHSH, CDR2 LQKENI. The CDR3 nucleotides are TGTGCCAGCGGGGACGGCCCGAACACTGAAGCTTTCTTT. Residues: CASGDGPNTEAFF.

The rearrangement uses TRBV29-1 and TRBJ1-1, with 9 bases that match TRBD1. V gave up 4 bases and J gave up 6 bases; unmatched junction bases: 0. The CDR3 length is 11 residues. Germline-derived CDR1 and CDR2 are SQVTM and ANQGSEA. CDR3 nucleotide sequence: TGCAGCGTTGGGACAGGGGCTGAAGCTTTCTTT. It codes for CSVGTGAEAFF.

V usage is TRBV28 and J usage is TRBJ2-4; D is uncertain. Germline loops: CDR1 MDHEN, CDR2 SYDVKM. This CDR3 spans 13 amino acids. Trimming took 7 bases from V and 0 from J, leaving 7 bases between them. The CDR3 sequence: CASIGLAKNIQYF. CDR3 sequence (DNA): TGTGCCAGCATTGGCTTAGCCAAAAACATTCAGTACTTC.

The chain has TRBV9 and TRBJ2-2; the D gene is possibly TRBD1 (6 bases). The CDR3 runs 17 residues. V was cut by 7 bases and J by 3 bases, with 22 bases left in between. In germline, CDR1 is SGDLS, CDR2 YYNGEE. CDR3 sequence reads: CASARRGKLAYTGELFF. CDR3 in DNA: TGTGCCAGCGCCAGAAGGGGGAAATTGGCGTACACCGGGGAGCTGTTTTTT.

This chain joins TRBV6-1 and TRBJ2-3; a possible D gene is TRBD1 (6 bases). CDR1 and CDR2 (germline): MNHNS, SASEGT. V was trimmed by 3 bases and J by 1 base, leaving 14 bases between them. The CDR3 is made up of 16 amino acids. Here the CDR3 reads CASSDARRQGTDTQYF. The CDR3, as DNA: TGTGCCAGCAGTGATGCCCGGAGACAGGGCACAGATACGCAGTATTTT.

This sequence joins TRBV5-1 and TRBJ2-1; D call uncertain. V lost 0 bases to trimming and J lost 9 bases, with 13 bases between them. Germline V gene lookup returns CDR1 SGHRS and CDR2 YFSETQ. The CDR3 covers 14 residues. The CDR3 region is CASSLEEISVEQFF. CDR3 nucleotides: TGCGCCAGCAGCTTGGAGGAGATTTCGGTTGAGCAGTTCTTC.

The V and J genes are TRBV11-2 and TRBJ2-7, with 7 bases matching TRBD2. This CDR3 spans 14 amino acids. Trimming removed 2 bases from V and 1 base from J; junction bases left unmatched: 2. Per germline, CDR1 SGHAT and CDR2 FQNNGV. CDR3: CASSLWEGSYEQYF. The DNA for the CDR3 is TGTGCCAGCAGCTTATGGGAGGGATCCTACGAGCAGTACTTC.

The gene calls are TRBV27 and TRBJ2-3; D might be TRBD2 (6 bases). Germline V lookup: CDR1 MNHEY, CDR2 SMNVEV (reference sequence). V was shortened by 2 bases and J by 2 bases, with 11 bases between the two germline ends. The CDR3 extends over 15 amino acids. CDR3 sequence reads: CASSLGGAFTDTQYF. CDR3 DNA: TGTGCCAGCAGTTTAGGAGGGGCCTTCACAGATACGCAGTATTTT.

This sequence joins TRBV19 and TRBJ2-7; no firm D call. There are 13 residues in the CDR3. Germline V lookup: CDR1 LNHDA, CDR2 SQIVND (reference sequence). The ends were cut back, 6 bases at V and 2 bases at J, with 11 bases in the middle. The CDR3 region is CASSDLAAYEQYF. CDR3 DNA: TGTGCCAGTAGCGATTTGGCAGCCTACGAGCAGTACTTC.

V gene TRBV4-1 combines with J gene TRBJ2-3, with 8 bases aligning to TRBD1. After removal of 0 bases from V and 2 bases from J, the junction contained 10 bases not matched to a gene. CDR1 MGHRA and CDR2 YSYEKL come from the germline V gene. This CDR3 is 18 amino acids long. CDR3 in amino acids: CASSQDGSGTGLTDTQYF. DNA for the CDR3: TGCGCCAGCAGCCAAGATGGGTCCGGGACAGGACTCACAGATACGCAGTATTTT.

V gene TRBV27 combines with J gene TRBJ1-1, with D perhaps matching TRBD1 (6 bases). Between the trimmed V and J ends, which lost 5 bases and 3 bases, there was a span of 10 bases. There are 13 residues in the CDR3. CDR1 is MNHEY and CDR2 is SMNVEV in the germline V gene (reference sequence). CDR3 nucleotides: TGTGCCAGCAGTGTTACAGGGTACACTGAAGCTTTCTTT. It encodes CASSVTGYTEAFF.

V is TRBV2 and J is TRBJ2-2, with D perhaps matching TRBD1 (6 bases). The V end was cut by 4 bases, the J end by 8 bases, with 17 bases between. This CDR3 has 15 residues. Germline CDR1 is SNHLY and CDR2 is FYNNEI. The CDR3 here is CASSADSFPGGELFF. The CDR3 bases are TGTGCCAGCAGTGCGGACAGCTTCCCAGGAGGGGAGCTGTTTTTT.

This clone was recorded once. This chain links TRBV7-2 with TRBJ1-2, with 8 bases that match TRBD1. Germline-derived CDR1 and CDR2 are SGHTA and FQGNSA. Trimming removed 4 bases from V and 4 bases from J; junction bases left unmatched: 8. CDR3 length: 15 amino acids. The CDR3 region has the DNA TGTGCCAGCAGCTATAGACAGGGGCCTCCCTATGGCTACACCTTC. It encodes CASSYRQGPPYGYTF.

A remark on this clone: The sample holds other DNA sequences that translate to the same CDR3. The V call is TRBV5-1, the J call TRBJ2-7, with 11 positions matching TRBD1. Germline lookup yields CDR1 SGHRS and CDR2 YFSETQ. With 4 bases clipped from V and 3 bases from J, the junction kept 3 bases outside the gene matches. The CDR3 consists of 14 residues. CDR3 nucleotide sequence: TGCGCCAGCAGCCTAGGGACAGGGGGCTACGAGCAGTACTTC. Translation gives CASSLGTGGYEQYF.

V is TRBV28 and J is TRBJ2-6; D may correspond to TRBD1 or TRBD2 (6 bases each). Trimming cost V 6 bases and J 0 bases, with 12 bases left between them. The CDR3 loop spans 16 amino acids. Germline-derived CDR1 and CDR2 are MDHEN and SYDVKM. This CDR3 is CASRRGGSSGANVLTF. CDR3 nucleotides: TGTGCCAGCAGACGAGGGGGGAGCTCTGGGGCCAACGTCCTGACTTTC.

In its sample, this clone was seen a few times. The V and J genes are TRBV7-9 and TRBJ1-5, with 12 positions matching TRBD1. The CDR3 runs 17 residues. Germline V gene sequence: CDR1 SEHNR, CDR2 FQNEAQ (reference sequence). Losses at the gene ends were 4 bases for V and 4 bases for J; bases not matched to a gene: 8. CDR3 sequence: CASSSGTGGAGNQPQHF. The CDR3 DNA reads TGTGCCAGCAGCTCGGGGACAGGGGGCGCGGGGAATCAGCCCCAGCATTTT. The variable domain in full, with the rest retrieved from reference TRBV7-9 and TRBJ1-5, is DTGVSQNPRHKITKRGQNVTFRCDPISEHNRLYWYRQTLGQGPEFLTYFQNEAQLEKSRLLSDRFSAERPKGSFSTLEIQRTEQGDSAMYLCASSSGTGGAGNQPQHFGDGTRLSIL.

The sample holds one count of this clone. The V call is TRBV5-1, the J call TRBJ2-5; D is perhaps TRBD1 or TRBD2 (7 bases each). Trimming removed 5 bases from V and 2 bases from J, with 13 bases in between. Germline-derived CDR1 and CDR2 are SGHRS and YFSETQ. The CDR3 covers 14 residues. CDR3 in DNA: TGCGCCAGCAGTGCAGGGGGGGGGCAAGAGACCCAGTACTTC. Protein sequence: CASSAGGGQETQYF.

This clone has a handful of counts. The V and J genes are TRBV2 and TRBJ2-7; TRBD2 agrees at 7 bases. V gave up 7 bases and J gave up 2 bases; unmatched junction bases: 5. The V gene's germline CDR1 is SNHLY and CDR2 FYNNEI. The CDR3 sequence is 13 residues long. CDR3 sequence: CASKSGGTYEQYF. CDR3 DNA: TGTGCCAGCAAGTCGGGAGGAACCTACGAGCAGTACTTC.